The table lists the clone carrying this T cell receptor beta chain with many counts. The target antigen is unknown. TCR beta CDR3 sequences were amplified from RNA transcripts. First-round RT-PCR of the TCR CDR3 relied on the HTBI primer set. MiXCR, applied by TCRdb to the multiplex PCR reads, yields one record per CDR3 protein. Of 300,000 to 350,000 distinct CDR3 sequences listed, approximately 16% are singletons. This sample was included in a study of T cells in Graves' hyperthyroidism and ophthalmopathy. Study-wide results and caveats: In the analysis, a 13 V-J model separated ophthalmopathy from stable hyperthyroidism. The model's output predicted ophthalmopathy at a median of roughly 6 months prior to onset.

From germline, CDR1 is LGHDT and CDR2 YNNKEL (reference sequence). V lost 3 bases and J 3 bases, leaving 18 bases between the germline ends. CDR3 size: 16 residues. The chain has TRBV3-1 and TRBJ2-7, with D possibly matching TRBD2 (6 bases). The sequence was obtained from a man younger than 40 with Graves' hyperthyroidism. Sequenced: blood. CDR3 in DNA: TGTGCCAGCAGCCAGCCCGGGACTGGTCAATACTACGAGCAGTACTTC. Translated: CASSQPGTGQYYEQYF.